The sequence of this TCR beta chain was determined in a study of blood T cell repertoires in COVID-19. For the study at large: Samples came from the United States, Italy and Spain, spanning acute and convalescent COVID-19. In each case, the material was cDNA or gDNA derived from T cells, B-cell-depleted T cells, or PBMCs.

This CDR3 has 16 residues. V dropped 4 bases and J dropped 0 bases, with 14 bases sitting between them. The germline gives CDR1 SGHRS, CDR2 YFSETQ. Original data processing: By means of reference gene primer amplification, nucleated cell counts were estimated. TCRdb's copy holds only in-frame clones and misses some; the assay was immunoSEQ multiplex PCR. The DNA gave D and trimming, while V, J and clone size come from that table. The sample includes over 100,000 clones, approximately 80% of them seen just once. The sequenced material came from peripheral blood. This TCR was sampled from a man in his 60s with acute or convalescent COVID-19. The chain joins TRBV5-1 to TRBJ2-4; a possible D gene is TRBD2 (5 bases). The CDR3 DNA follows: TGCGCCAGCAGCCTCGGCGGGTTCTCAGCCAAAAACATTCAGTACTTC. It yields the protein CASSLGGFSAKNIQYF.